This T cell receptor beta chain was profiled in a study of T-cell memory formation after mild COVID-19. This clonotype was counted a few times. A single record per CDR3 protein comes from TCRdb applying MiXCR to the 5' RACE reads. The data show approximately 99,000 distinct CDR3 sequences, 18% seen once. V was pared by 0 bases and J by 6 bases, with 9 bases between. The CDR3 has 14 amino acids. The germline V gene has CDR1 LGHNA and CDR2 YSLEER. This sequence originates from a man younger than 30 who had mild COVID-19 (a few samples of this study predate the infection). Cell type and time point are not known. What was sequenced was PBMCs or a T cell subset sorted from them (not recorded which). The chain combines TRBV4-3 with TRBJ2-1; D is unclear. The CDR3 spells CASSQEIRINEQFF. The DNA for the CDR3 is TGCGCCAGCAGCCAAGAGATTAGGATCAATGAGCAGTTCTTC.